These 11 T cell receptor beta chains came from one sample sequenced in a study of blood T cell repertoires in COVID-19. The protocol was immunoSEQ multiplex PCR, while the TCRdb copy is restricted to in-frame clones and leaves out a portion. The sample holds 350,000 to 400,000 clones; 90% to 95% are singletons and the top ten take about 0.83%. Sequencing was carried out using PBMCs or T cells enriched from blood (not recorded which). The receptors here all came from a woman between 35 and 50 years old who had been exposed to COVID-19.

The chain couples TRBV6-6 to TRBJ2-7; TRBD1 matches 8 bases. CDR1 and CDR2 from the germline V gene are MNHNY and SVGAGI (reference sequence). This CDR3 has 14 amino acids. After removal of 4 bases from V and 3 bases from J, the junction contained 5 bases not matched to a gene. CDR3 in amino acids: CASSFGQGYYEQYF. CDR3 in DNA: TGTGCCAGCAGTTTCGGACAGGGCTACTACGAGCAGTACTTC.

V and J are TRBV6-2 or TRBV6-3 and TRBJ1-3, with a weak D call TRBD1 (6 bases). The ends were cut back, 2 bases at V and 0 bases at J, with 11 bases in the middle. Germline lookup yields CDR1 MNHEY and CDR2 SVGEGT. This CDR3 spans 16 amino acids. CDR3 residues: CASSYIGQLSGNTIYF. The CDR3 DNA reads TGTGCCAGCAGTTACATCGGACAGCTCTCTGGAAACACCATATATTTT.

The chain couples TRBV4-3 to TRBJ1-4; 7 positions agree with TRBD1. The germline V gene has CDR1 LGHNA and CDR2 YSLEER. V dropped 0 bases and J dropped 8; count of bases not matched to a gene: 6. The CDR3 runs 15 residues. CDR3 nucleotide sequence: TGCGCCAGCAGCCAAGAGGGGACAGTAGAAGAAAAACTGTTTTTT. Encoded protein: CASSQEGTVEEKLFF.

This chain joins TRBV6-5 and TRBJ1-2; D unclear. Trimming removed 7 bases at V and 8 bases at J, with 14 bases between. CDR1 and CDR2 (germline): MNHEY, SVGAGI. The CDR3 loop spans 12 amino acids. CDR3 coding DNA: TGTGCCAGCACTCAACGGGAGGGCGGCTACACCTTC. Translating gives CASTQREGGYTF.

The chain carries TRBV10-1 and TRBJ1-1, with D uncertain. This CDR3 is 13 amino acids long. Germline-derived CDR1 and CDR2 are WNHNN and SYGVQD (reference sequence). V gave up 3 bases and J gave up 1 base, with 6 bases separating them. The CDR3 is CASSEATNTEAFF. CDR3 bases: TGCGCCAGCAGTGAAGCAACGAACACTGAAGCTTTCTTT.

The rearrangement joins TRBV5-1 to TRBJ2-3; 8 bases align to TRBD2. V gave up 1 base and J gave up 3 bases; unmatched junction bases: 4. Germline V gene lookup returns CDR1 SGHRS and CDR2 YFSETQ. The CDR3 runs 15 residues. The chain's CDR3 is CASSLRGLGTDTQYF. The CDR3 coding sequence is TGCGCCAGCAGCTTGAGGGGACTAGGGACAGATACGCAGTATTTT.

This chain joins TRBV30 and TRBJ1-1; possible D gene TRBD1, 6 bases. In germline, CDR1 is GTSNPN, CDR2 SVGIG (reference sequence). Deletions cut 0 bases from V and 0 bases from J, with 8 bases between. The CDR3 runs to 14 residues. The CDR3 coding sequence is TGTGCCTGGAGTGTAACAGGGATGAACACTGAAGCTTTCTTT. Protein product: CAWSVTGMNTEAFF.

CDR3 in DNA: TGTGCCAGTACTCCCGAGGGAGGACGGTTAAATCAGCCCCAGCATTTT. It is translated as CASTPEGGRLNQPQHF. V gene TRBV19 combines with J gene TRBJ1-5, with D unresolved. Trimming cost V 7 bases and J 4 bases, with 20 bases left between them. The CDR3 covers 16 residues. CDR1 and CDR2 from the germline V gene are LNHDA and SQIVND (reference sequence).

The chain recombines TRBV5-1 with TRBJ2-7; D is possibly TRBD1 (5 bases). CDR3 length: 17 residues. Germline V lookup: CDR1 SGHRS, CDR2 YFSETQ. V was trimmed by 4 bases and J by 3 bases, leaving 23 bases between them. Here the CDR3 reads CASSLASAGKGIYEQYF. The CDR3 region has the DNA TGCGCCAGCAGCCTTGCCTCGGCAGGTAAGGGGATCTACGAGCAGTACTTC.

The V and J genes are TRBV20-1 and TRBJ1-6, with D perhaps matching TRBD1 (6 bases). The V end lost 3 bases, the J end lost 5 bases, and 14 bases lay between the germline ends. The CDR3 has 15 residues. CDR1 DFQATT and CDR2 SNEGSKA come from the germline V gene (reference sequence). This CDR3 reads CSASREDRDNSPLHF. DNA of the CDR3: TGCAGTGCTAGTCGGGAGGACAGAGATAATTCACCCCTCCACTTT.

The chain carries TRBV3-1 (or the pseudogene TRBV3-2) and TRBJ2-7, with TRBD2 identical over 13 bases. V lost 11 bases and J lost 4; bases outside the gene matches: 8. The CDR3 runs 14 residues. Germline V gene lookup returns CDR1 LGHDT and CDR2 YNNKEL (reference sequence). The CDR3 protein is CASRTSGGSYEQYF. For the CDR3, the DNA is TGTGCCTCGAGGACTAGCGGGGGAAGTTACGAGCAGTACTTC.